The T cell receptor (beta chain) under discussion was sequenced for a study of blood T cell repertoires in COVID-19. On the study more broadly: Collection of acute and convalescent COVID-19 samples took place in the United States, Italy and Spain. The analysed material was cDNA or gDNA that came from T cells, B-cell-depleted T cells, or PBMCs.

The V gene's germline CDR1 is SGDLS and CDR2 YYNGEE. Trimming cost V 0 bases and J 15 bases; bases outside gene matches: 4. This CDR3 is 14 amino acids long. Original processing methods: Reference gene primer amplification gave nucleated cell count estimates. Here immunoSEQ multiplex PCR was the method, and the copy in TCRdb shows in-frame clones only, minus some. V and J calls and clone size are copied from that table; D and trimming were computed from the DNA. The data show some 210,000 clones, roughly 78% seen once. What was sequenced was peripheral blood. This chain connects TRBV9 to TRBJ1-6, with 12 nucleotides matching TRBD1. This receptor was taken from a middle-aged woman with acute or convalescent COVID-19. The CDR3 DNA reads TGTGCCAGCAGCGTAGGAGGGACAGGGGGCCGCCTCCACTTT. Residues: CASSVGGTGGRLHF.